This T cell receptor (beta chain) was obtained from a study of OX40 agonist ivuxolimab in advanced cancers. A note on the overall study: Ivuxolimab was an agonistic, fully human IgG2 monoclonal antibody directed against OX40 (CD134), a costimulatory receptor. Intravenous ivuxolimab was administered to patients every 2 weeks at six dose levels: 0.01, 0.1, 0.3, 1.5, 3 and 10 mg/kg. Of the 50 or so patients in dose escalation, 19 had hepatocellular carcinoma, roughly 15 had melanoma, 9 had renal cell carcinoma and 9 had head and neck cancer. A male proportion of roughly 80% and a mean age of around 60 years, ranging from roughly 20 to 80, were recorded for the dose-escalation cohort. Prior anti-PD-1, anti-PD-L1 or anti-CTLA-4 therapy was permitted, and checkpoint inhibitors had been received by around 40% of dose-escalation patients. Partial responses were achieved by three dose-escalation patients, of whom one had hepatocellular carcinoma and two had cutaneous melanoma. The purpose of peripheral TCRbeta sequencing was to test whether ivuxolimab changed TCR sequence diversity and led to clonal T-cell expansion. The monotherapy dose-escalation portion (N of about 47 patients) of the phase I ivuxolimab trial is reported in the paper. Findings and caveats that apply to the study as a whole: Low levels of normalized T-cell clonal expansion were also seen in some patients who did not respond. Antigen specificity was not determined for the clonally expanded peripheral T cells. In the 0.1-3.0 mg/kg groups, partial responders were among the patients with the lowest normalized peripheral clonal expansion, particularly in CD8+ T cells. After ivuxolimab, CD8+ T cells had more expanded clones than CD4+ T cells on average. At doses of 0.1 to 3.0 mg/kg, clonal expansion of both CD4+ and CD8+ blood T cells was observed from baseline to week 6.

The cysteine opens and the phenylalanine closes a CDR3 of 13 amino acids. The sequence is cut down to CDR3 DNA, 39 bases in frame from base 1. CDR1 KGHSH and CDR2 LQKENI are derived from the germline V gene. The junction shows trimming of 4 bases on V and 8 bases on J, plus 11 bases between the germline ends. The trial excluded patients who had a history of autoimmune disease or were on systemic immunosuppression. Peripheral blood for TCR sequencing was collected from all dose cohorts at baseline, on cycle 4 day 1, and on cycle 7 day 1. The samples were drawn from a first-in-human, open-label, multicenter phase I dose-escalation trial of ivuxolimab. The trial enrolled adults with locally advanced or metastatic head and neck squamous cell, hepatocellular, melanoma or renal cell carcinoma. Before TCR sequencing, CD4+ T cells and CD8+ T cells from peripheral blood were sorted into separate populations.

Of note for this clone: No antigen is known for it. No base quality values were provided; no much bigger clone lies one nucleotide off.

Genomic DNA was extracted from sorted cells for sequencing of the TCRbeta CDR3 region. The immunoSEQ Assay was used to sequence the TCRbeta CDR3 regions. What TCRdb holds here is the immuneACCESS table cut down to in-frame rearrangements. Part of the clones is not present; checked against another copy, under half of the missing clones reflect an unresolved V gene, and the others are unexplained. This sample comprises 42,000 or so clones, 85% to 90% of them detected only once. The ten largest account for approximately 5% of the sample. The source material was CD4+ or CD8+ T cells sorted from blood, sampled in a trial of the OX40 agonist ivuxolimab. The chain couples TRBV18 to TRBJ1-4; the D gene is perhaps TRBD1, on 5 matching bases. This clonotype was sampled from an adult with an advanced solid tumor such as melanoma, head and neck, liver or kidney cancer. The base sequence is TGTGCCAGCTCACAGGGGCACGGGGAAAAACTGTTTTTT. This codes for CASSQGHGEKLFF.